The entry below gives a single T cell receptor beta chain sequence along with its context. The antigen remains unidentified. Looked up from germline, CDR1 is MDHEN and CDR2 is SYDVKM. The CDR3 consists of 13 residues. The V and J ends lost 5 bases and 2 bases respectively, with 8 bases between them. TCRdb's copy holds only in-frame clones and misses some; the assay was immunoSEQ multiplex PCR. The sample has tens of thousands of clones; around 77% are singletons. These data are taken from a study of OX40 agonist ivuxolimab in advanced cancers. Study in general: Enrollees could have had prior anti-PD-1, anti-PD-L1 or anti-CTLA-4 therapy, which around 40% had received. Study-level findings and limits: Mean expanded clone counts were higher in CD8+ than CD4+ T cells.

It was autoimmune disease history or systemic immunosuppression that excluded patients. This TCR was sampled from an adult with an advanced solid tumor such as melanoma, head and neck, liver or kidney cancer. This sample comprised CD4+ or CD8+ T cells sorted from blood, obtained in a trial of the OX40 agonist ivuxolimab. V gene TRBV28 combines with J gene TRBJ2-3, with D perhaps TRBD2 (5 bases). CDR3 protein: CASSILDTDTQYF. The CDR3 nucleotides are TGTGCCAGCAGTATACTAGACACAGATACGCAGTATTTT.